This passage covers 20 T cell receptor beta chains from one sample sequenced in a study of cytomegalovirus exposure and HLA in healthy donors. The method was immunoSEQ multiplex PCR; TCRdb's version includes in-frame clones alone and lacks a portion of them. The sample contains 150,000 to 180,000 clones, 80% to 90% of which appear only once. The sequenced sample consisted of PBMCs. The receptor set was obtained from a young man in good health and CMV-seropositive.

The chain uses TRBV6-5 and TRBJ1-5, with TRBD1 as a possible D gene (6 bases). The V end was cut by 5 bases, the J end by 6 bases, with 17 bases between. Germline CDR1 is MNHEY and CDR2 is SVGAGI. CDR3 length equals 15 residues. The CDR3: CASSRDNRILQPQHF. CDR3 DNA sequence: TGTGCCAGCAGTCGGGACAACCGCATCCTTCAGCCCCAGCATTTT.

This clone has ten or more counts. The gene calls are TRBV27 and TRBJ1-2; possibly TRBD1 for D (5 bases). From germline, CDR1 is MNHEY and CDR2 SMNVEV (reference sequence). The CDR3 extends over 15 amino acids. V gave up 4 bases and J gave up 5 bases, with 17 bases separating them. CDR3 bases: TGTGCCAGCAGTTCTACTACAGGAATTCGGTATGGCTACACCTTC. It encodes CASSSTTGIRYGYTF.

The rearrangement uses TRBV5-8 and TRBJ2-1; a possible D gene is TRBD2 (6 bases). V was pared by 3 bases and J by 4 bases, with 11 bases between. The CDR3 spans 14 residues. CDR1 is SGHTS, CDR2 YDEGEE, per germline. Written as DNA, the CDR3 is TGTGCCAGCAGCTCCGGGACTCTGTACAATGAGCAGTTCTTC. It encodes CASSSGTLYNEQFF.

The rearrangement uses TRBV5-4 and TRBJ1-1; TRBD1 is a possible D gene (5 bases). The germline V gene encodes CDR1 SGHNT and CDR2 YYREEE (reference sequence). This CDR3 has 12 amino acids. Between the trimmed V and J ends, which lost 2 bases and 4 bases, there was a span of 6 bases. CDR3 DNA: TGTGCCAGCAGCTTTACAGGCACTGAAGCTTTCTTT. It codes for CASSFTGTEAFF.

The CDR3 sequence is CASSPSLGGFSYEQYF. The CDR3 bases are TGTGCCAGCAGTCCCTCTTTGGGGGGGTTCTCCTACGAGCAGTACTTC. The chain uses TRBV27 and TRBJ2-7; TRBD2 matches 7 bases. The CDR3 spans 16 residues. Germline V gene data show CDR1 as MNHEY and CDR2 as SMNVEV (reference sequence). Losses at the gene ends were 5 bases for V and 0 bases for J; bases not matched to a gene: 10.

J is TRBJ1-2 and V is TRBV6-5; D unclear. The CDR3 is 11 amino acids. Germline values: CDR1 MNHEY, CDR2 SVGAGI. V was clipped by 9 bases and J by 5 bases, with 10 bases between them. The CDR3 DNA reads as TGTGCCAGTCGGGAACTTTATGGCTACACCTTC. Translating it yields CASRELYGYTF.

The CDR3 coding sequence is TGCGCCAGCAGCTTGCAGGGTGATGGGGCCAACGTCCTGACTTTC. Its translation: CASSLQGDGANVLTF. The chain joins TRBV5-1 to TRBJ2-6, with D possibly matching TRBD1 (5 bases). Trimming pared 1 base from V and 3 bases from J, leaving 8 bases between. The CDR3 consists of 15 residues. Germline values: CDR1 SGHRS, CDR2 YFSETQ.

The CDR3 reads CASSLLEDTGELFF. Here the CDR3 DNA reads TGTGCCAGTAGTCTGCTAGAAGACACCGGGGAGCTGTTTTTT. The J gene is TRBJ2-2, the V gene TRBV19; D is ambiguous. The CDR3 sequence is 14 residues long. V lost 5 bases to trimming and J lost 3 bases, with 10 bases between them. The germline gives CDR1 LNHDA, CDR2 SQIVND (reference sequence).

The V call is TRBV11-2, the J call TRBJ2-1; TRBD1 agrees at 9 bases. The germline V gene encodes CDR1 SGHAT and CDR2 FQNNGV. The CDR3 consists of 14 residues. V was pared by 4 bases and J by 9 bases, with 7 bases of the junction left unmatched. CDR3 residues: CASSYTTGGGEQFF. CDR3 nucleotide sequence: TGTGCCAGCAGCTACACCACAGGGGGCGGTGAGCAGTTCTTC. Looking up the rest from reference TRBV11-2 and TRBJ2-1 gives the full variable domain: EAGVAQSPRYKIIEKRQSVAFWCNPISGHATLYWYQQILGQGPKLLIQFQNNGVVDDSQLPKDRFSAERLKGVDSTLKIQPAKLEDSAVYLCASSYTTGGGEQFFGPGTRLTVL.

The gene calls are TRBV5-5 and TRBJ2-7; 12 positions match TRBD2. Germline V gene data show CDR1 as SGHKS and CDR2 as YYEKEE (reference sequence). CDR3 length: 15 amino acids. Trimming at V came to 3 bases and at J to 1 base, leaving 2 bases not matched to a gene. The CDR3 DNA is TGTGCCAGCAGCTCCGGACTAGCGGGATCCTACGAGCAGTACTTC. It codes for CASSSGLAGSYEQYF.

V gene TRBV5-6 combines with J gene TRBJ2-5; TRBD1 agrees at 12 bases. V lost 0 bases, J lost 5 bases, and 8 bases stayed unmatched. There are 17 residues in the CDR3. Per germline, CDR1 SGHDT and CDR2 YYEEEE. As DNA, the CDR3 is TGTGCCAGCAGCTTGGGCGGGGGGACAGGGGGCGAGGAGACCCAGTACTTC. Amino acids: CASSLGGGTGGEETQYF.

V and J are TRBV5-1 and TRBJ1-1; 10 bases align to TRBD1. The CDR3 length is 14 residues. CDR1 SGHRS and CDR2 YFSETQ come from the germline V gene. Trimming removed 3 bases from V and 4 bases from J; junction bases left unmatched: 3. The CDR3 protein is CASSSGQGGTEAFF. CDR3 DNA: TGCGCCAGCAGCTCCGGACAGGGGGGCACTGAAGCTTTCTTT.

V and J are TRBV4-3 and TRBJ2-2; D might be TRBD2 (6 bases). Trimming took 4 bases from V and 4 from J, leaving 16 bases between them. Germline V lookup: CDR1 LGHNA, CDR2 YSLEER. The CDR3 length is 16 residues. The CDR3 nucleotides are TGCGCCAGCAGCCCTTCTGGGGGTAGCGGCACCGGGGAGCTGTTTTTT. Protein: CASSPSGGSGTGELFF.

The CDR3 sequence: CASSLGVRGSTGELFF. The CDR3 DNA reads as TGTGCCAGCAGCCTCGGCGTCCGGGGGAGCACCGGGGAGCTGTTTTTT. The chain couples TRBV4-2 to TRBJ2-2; perhaps TRBD2 as D (6 bases). The CDR3 sequence is 16 residues long. V lost 4 bases and J 4 bases, leaving 16 bases between the germline ends. Germline lookup yields CDR1 LGHNA and CDR2 YNFKEQ.

V gene TRBV4-3 combines with J gene TRBJ1-1; 7 bases match TRBD1. The junction had 5 bases not matched to a gene; V was cut back by 0 bases and J by 4 bases. The CDR3 covers 15 residues. CDR1 and CDR2 (germline): LGHNA, YSLEER. The CDR3 coding sequence is TGCGCCAGCAGCCAAGATTTGCCAGGGGGCACTGAAGCTTTCTTT. Its protein is CASSQDLPGGTEAFF.

V is TRBV25-1 and J is TRBJ1-2; 8 positions agree with TRBD1. Germline V CDR1 and CDR2: MGHDK, SYGVNS. This CDR3 region has 15 residues. V shed 6 bases and J 7 bases; nucleotides not matched to a gene: 13. In DNA, the CDR3 is TGTGCCAGCAGCCACGACAGGGGAACTAGACTTGGCTACACCTTC. It is translated as CASSHDRGTRLGYTF.

The chain links TRBV25-1 to TRBJ1-1, with no clear D. V was cut by 6 bases and J by 11 bases, with 13 bases left in between. The CDR3 covers 11 residues. Germline V gives CDR1 MGHDK, CDR2 SYGVNS. CDR3 protein: CASRATAGAFF. In DNA, the CDR3 is TGTGCCAGCAGGGCGACCGCGGGGGCTTTCTTT.

This clone occurred a few times. This specimen includes other DNA sequences encoding the same CDR3. This sequence joins TRBV6-4 and TRBJ2-3; 8 nucleotides line up with TRBD2. V shed 3 bases, J shed 1 base, and the junction held 0 bases outside the gene matches. Germline V CDR1 and CDR2: MRHNA, SNTAGT. The CDR3 runs 14 residues. The CDR3 loop reads CASSDSGGTDTQYF. The CDR3 nucleotides read TGTGCCAGCAGTGATAGCGGGGGCACAGATACGCAGTATTTT.

CDR3 protein: CASSSPSGGTYNEQFF. Written as DNA, the CDR3 is TGTGCCAGCAGTTCCCCTAGCGGGGGAACCTACAATGAGCAGTTCTTC. The genes are TRBV6-6 and TRBJ2-1, with 10 bases matching TRBD2. V was clipped by 4 bases and J by 2 bases; unmatched bases: 5. Germline V CDR1 and CDR2: MNHNY, SVGAGI (reference sequence). The CDR3 has 16 amino acids.

This chain uses TRBV7-9 with TRBJ2-7; 10 positions match TRBD1. The CDR3 is 16 amino acids. Germline V gene data show CDR1 as SEHNR and CDR2 as FQNEAQ (reference sequence). The J segment lost 5 bases and the V segment lost 2 bases, leaving 9 bases of the junction unmatched. The CDR3 nucleotides read TGTGCCAGCAGCTTACGAGGGACAGGGGCCGGGGACGAGCAGTACTTC. Its protein product is CASSLRGTGAGDEQYF.